Listed here is a single TCR beta chain. Its antigen is still unknown. Libraries of TCR beta chains were produced by 5' RACE (UMI-labeled). TCRdb reanalyzed the 5' RACE reads and collapses them to one entry per CDR3 protein, without DNA. This sample's table has about 6,200 distinct CDR3 sequences. Per germline, CDR1 PRHDT and CDR2 FYEKMQ (reference sequence). The CDR3 is made up of 13 amino acids. This record belongs to a study of human CD8 memory T cell subsets. Study results and caveats: Chao1 estimates suggested higher diversity in stem-like memory T cells than in precursor exhausted T cells.

The chain combines TRBV13 with TRBJ1-4. The TCR sequence derives from a human donor in good health. Sequencing used CD8+ effector memory T cells (TEM) sorted from PBMCs. The subset is: effector memory CD8 T cells, CCR7- CD45RO+ CD95+. This chain's CDR3 is CASSRGLEEKLFF.